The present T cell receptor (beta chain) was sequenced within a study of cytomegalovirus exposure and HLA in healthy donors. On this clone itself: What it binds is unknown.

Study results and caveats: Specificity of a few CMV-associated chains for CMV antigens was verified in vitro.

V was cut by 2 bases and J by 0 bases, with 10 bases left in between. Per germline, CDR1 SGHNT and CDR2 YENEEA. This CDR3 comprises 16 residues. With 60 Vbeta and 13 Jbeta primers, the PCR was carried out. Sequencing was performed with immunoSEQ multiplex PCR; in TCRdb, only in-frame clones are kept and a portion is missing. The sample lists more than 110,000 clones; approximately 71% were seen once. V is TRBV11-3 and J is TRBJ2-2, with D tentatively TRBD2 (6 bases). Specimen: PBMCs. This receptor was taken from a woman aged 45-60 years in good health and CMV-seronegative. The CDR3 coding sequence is TGTGCCAGCAGCTTATTCGGGGGTTCGAACACCGGGGAGCTGTTTTTT. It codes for CASSLFGGSNTGELFF.